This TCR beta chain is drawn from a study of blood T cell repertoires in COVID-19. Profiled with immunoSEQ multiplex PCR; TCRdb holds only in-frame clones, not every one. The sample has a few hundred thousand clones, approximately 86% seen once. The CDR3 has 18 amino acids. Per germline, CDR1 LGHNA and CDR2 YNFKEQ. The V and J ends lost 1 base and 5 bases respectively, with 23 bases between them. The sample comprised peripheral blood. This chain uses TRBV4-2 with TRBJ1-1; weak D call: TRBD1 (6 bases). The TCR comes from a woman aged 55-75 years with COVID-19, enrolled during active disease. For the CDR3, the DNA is TGTGCCAGCAGCCAAGGGATTTCTTACAGGGCCCAGGGGACTGAAGCTTTCTTT. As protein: CASSQGISYRAQGTEAFF.